This T cell receptor (beta chain) derives from a study of blood T cell repertoires in COVID-19. Whole-study context: The United States, Italy and Spain supplied acute and convalescent COVID-19 samples. Sample material is recorded as cDNA or gDNA derived from T cells, B-cell-depleted T cells, or PBMCs.

This CDR3 is built from 14 residues. CDR1 is LNHDA, CDR2 SQIVND, per germline (reference sequence). The V gene lost 2 bases and the J gene lost 6 bases, with 11 bases spanning the gap. As originally analysed: Nucleated cell counts were estimated from reference gene primer amplification. TCRdb keeps only in-frame clones here, not all; method: immunoSEQ multiplex PCR. D and trimming were read from the DNA, whereas the V and J calls and clone size are those reported in that table. The data show over 65,000 clones, 75% to 95% seen once. The chain uses TRBV19 and TRBJ1-5, with D possibly TRBD1 on 5 matching bases. Sequencing was performed on peripheral blood. This receptor was identified in a woman older than 75 with acute or convalescent COVID-19. In nucleotides, the CDR3 is TGTGCCAGTAGTATATTAGGGGTTAGTCAGCCCCAGCATTTT. This codes for CASSILGVSQPQHF.